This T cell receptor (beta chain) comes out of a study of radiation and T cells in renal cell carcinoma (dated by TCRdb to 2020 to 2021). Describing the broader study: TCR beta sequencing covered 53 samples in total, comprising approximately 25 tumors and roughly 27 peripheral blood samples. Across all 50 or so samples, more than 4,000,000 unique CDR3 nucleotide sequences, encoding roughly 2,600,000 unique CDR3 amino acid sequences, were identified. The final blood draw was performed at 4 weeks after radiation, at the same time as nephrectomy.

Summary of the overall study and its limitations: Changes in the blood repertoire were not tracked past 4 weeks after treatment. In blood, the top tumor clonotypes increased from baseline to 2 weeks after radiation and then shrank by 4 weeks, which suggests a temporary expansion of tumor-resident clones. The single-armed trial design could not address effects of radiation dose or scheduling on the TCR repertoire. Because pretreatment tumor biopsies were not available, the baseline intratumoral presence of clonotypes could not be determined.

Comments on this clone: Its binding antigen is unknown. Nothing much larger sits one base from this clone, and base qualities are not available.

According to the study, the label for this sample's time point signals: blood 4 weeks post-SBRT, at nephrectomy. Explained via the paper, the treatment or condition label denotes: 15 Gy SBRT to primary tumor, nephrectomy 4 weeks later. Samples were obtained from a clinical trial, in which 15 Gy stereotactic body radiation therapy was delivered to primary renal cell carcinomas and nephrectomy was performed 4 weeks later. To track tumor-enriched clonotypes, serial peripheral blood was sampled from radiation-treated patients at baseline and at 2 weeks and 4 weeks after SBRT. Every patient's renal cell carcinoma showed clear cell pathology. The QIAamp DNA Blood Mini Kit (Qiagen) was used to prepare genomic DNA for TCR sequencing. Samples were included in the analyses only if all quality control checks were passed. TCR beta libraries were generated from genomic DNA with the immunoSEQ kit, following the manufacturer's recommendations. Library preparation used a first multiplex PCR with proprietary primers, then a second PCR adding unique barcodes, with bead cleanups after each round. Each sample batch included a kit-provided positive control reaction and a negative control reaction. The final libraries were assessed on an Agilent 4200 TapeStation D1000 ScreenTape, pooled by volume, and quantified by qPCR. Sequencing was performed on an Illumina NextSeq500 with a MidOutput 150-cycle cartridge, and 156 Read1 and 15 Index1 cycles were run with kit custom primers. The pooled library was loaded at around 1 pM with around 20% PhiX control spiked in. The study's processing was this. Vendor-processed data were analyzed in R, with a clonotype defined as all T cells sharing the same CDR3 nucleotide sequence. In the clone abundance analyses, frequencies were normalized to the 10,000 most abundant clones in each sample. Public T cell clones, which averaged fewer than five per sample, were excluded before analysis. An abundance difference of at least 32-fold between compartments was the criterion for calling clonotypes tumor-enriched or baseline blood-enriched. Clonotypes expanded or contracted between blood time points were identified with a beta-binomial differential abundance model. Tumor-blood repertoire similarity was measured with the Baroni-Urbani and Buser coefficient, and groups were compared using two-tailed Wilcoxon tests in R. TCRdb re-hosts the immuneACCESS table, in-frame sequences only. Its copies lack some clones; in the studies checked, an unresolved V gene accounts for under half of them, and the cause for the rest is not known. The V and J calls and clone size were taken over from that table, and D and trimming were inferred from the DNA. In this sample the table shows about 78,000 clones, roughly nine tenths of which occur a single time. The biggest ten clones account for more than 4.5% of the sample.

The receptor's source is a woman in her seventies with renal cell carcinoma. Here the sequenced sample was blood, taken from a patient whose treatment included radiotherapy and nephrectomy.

The CDR3 region reads CATNPGRKDGYTF. The bases are TGTGCCACTAACCCGGGACGGAAGGATGGCTACACCTTC. The rearranged segments are TRBV28 and TRBJ1-2, with a tentative D gene TRBD1 over 5 matching bases. At the junction V is shortened by 10 bases and J by 6 bases, with 18 bases in between. Taken from cysteine to phenylalanine, the CDR3 has 13 residues. The entry retains the CDR3 DNA only, 39 bases that are in frame from base 1. For CDR1 and CDR2, the germline V gene lists MDHEN and SYDVKM.